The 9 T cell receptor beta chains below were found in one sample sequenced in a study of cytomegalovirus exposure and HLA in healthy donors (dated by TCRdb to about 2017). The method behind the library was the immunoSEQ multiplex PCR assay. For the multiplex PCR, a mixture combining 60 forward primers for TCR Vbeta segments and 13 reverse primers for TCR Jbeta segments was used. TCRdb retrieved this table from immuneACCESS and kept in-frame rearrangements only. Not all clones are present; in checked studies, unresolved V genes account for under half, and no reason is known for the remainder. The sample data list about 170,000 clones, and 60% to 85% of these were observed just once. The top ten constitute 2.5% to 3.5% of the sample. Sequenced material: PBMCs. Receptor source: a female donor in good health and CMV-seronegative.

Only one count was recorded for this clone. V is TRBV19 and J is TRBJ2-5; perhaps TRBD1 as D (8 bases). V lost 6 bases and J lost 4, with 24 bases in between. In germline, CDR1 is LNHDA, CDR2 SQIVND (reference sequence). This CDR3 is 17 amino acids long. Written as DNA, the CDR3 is TGTGCCAGTAGCCGGCCGGGACAGGCCACGGGGGGAGAGACCCAGTACTTC. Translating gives CASSRPGQATGGETQYF.

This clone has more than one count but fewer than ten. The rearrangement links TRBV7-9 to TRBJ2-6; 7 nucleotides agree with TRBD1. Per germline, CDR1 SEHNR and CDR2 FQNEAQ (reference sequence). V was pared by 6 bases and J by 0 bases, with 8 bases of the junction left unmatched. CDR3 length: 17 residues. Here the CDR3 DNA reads TGTGCCAGCAGAACCGGGACAGATCTCTCTGGGGCCAACGTCCTGACTTTC. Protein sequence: CASRTGTDLSGANVLTF.

The CDR3 nucleotides are TGTGCCAGCAGCGCCACCAGGGGGCGAGGGGATACGCAGTATTTT. Its protein product is CASSATRGRGDTQYF. This sequence joins TRBV7-2 and TRBJ2-3; 8 bases are a match to TRBD1. The junction had 10 bases not matched to a gene; V was cut back by 5 bases and J by 6 bases. Germline CDR1 is SGHTA and CDR2 is FQGNSA. This CDR3 is built from 15 residues.

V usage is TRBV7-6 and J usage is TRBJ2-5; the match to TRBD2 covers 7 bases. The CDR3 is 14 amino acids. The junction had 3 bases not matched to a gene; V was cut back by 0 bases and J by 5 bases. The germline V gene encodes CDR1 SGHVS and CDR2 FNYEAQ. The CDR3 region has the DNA TGTGCCAGCAGCTTAGCGGGGAGGGTGGAGACCCAGTACTTC. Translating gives CASSLAGRVETQYF.

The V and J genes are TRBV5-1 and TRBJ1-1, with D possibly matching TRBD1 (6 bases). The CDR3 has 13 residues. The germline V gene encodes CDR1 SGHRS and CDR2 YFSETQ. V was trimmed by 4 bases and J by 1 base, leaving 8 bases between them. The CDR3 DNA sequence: TGCGCCAGCAGCAAGGGACAGAACACTGAAGCTTTCTTT. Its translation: CASSKGQNTEAFF.

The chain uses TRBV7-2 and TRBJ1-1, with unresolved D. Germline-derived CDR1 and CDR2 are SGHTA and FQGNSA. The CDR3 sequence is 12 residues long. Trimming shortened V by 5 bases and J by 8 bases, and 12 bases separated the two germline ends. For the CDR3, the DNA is TGTGCCAGCAGCCGTCCGAGGAGAGAAGCTTTCTTT. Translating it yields CASSRPRREAFF.

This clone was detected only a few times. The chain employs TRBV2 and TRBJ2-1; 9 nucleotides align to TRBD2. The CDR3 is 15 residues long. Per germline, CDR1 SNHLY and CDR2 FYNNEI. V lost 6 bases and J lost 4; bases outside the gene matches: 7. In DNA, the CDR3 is TGTGCCAGCAGGGGGCGGGAGGGGTCATACAATGAGCAGTTCTTC. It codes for CASRGREGSYNEQFF. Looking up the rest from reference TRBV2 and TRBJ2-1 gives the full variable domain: EPEVTQTPSHQVTQMGQEVILRCVPISNHLYFYWYRQILGQKVEFLVSFYNNEISEKSEIFDDQFSVERPDGSNFTLKIRSTKLEDSAMYFCASRGREGSYNEQFFGPGTRLTVL.

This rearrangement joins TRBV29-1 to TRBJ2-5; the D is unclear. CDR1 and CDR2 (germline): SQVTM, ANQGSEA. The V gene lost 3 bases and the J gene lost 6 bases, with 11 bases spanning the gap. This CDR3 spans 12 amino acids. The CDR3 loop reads CSVEGSYQTQYF. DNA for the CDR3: TGCAGCGTTGAGGGCTCCTATCAGACCCAGTACTTC.

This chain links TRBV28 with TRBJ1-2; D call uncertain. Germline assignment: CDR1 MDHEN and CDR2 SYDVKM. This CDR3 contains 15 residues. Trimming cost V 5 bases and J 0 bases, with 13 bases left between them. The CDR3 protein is CASSGRQDTNYGYTF. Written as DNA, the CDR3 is TGTGCCAGCAGTGGTCGGCAGGATACTAACTATGGCTACACCTTC.